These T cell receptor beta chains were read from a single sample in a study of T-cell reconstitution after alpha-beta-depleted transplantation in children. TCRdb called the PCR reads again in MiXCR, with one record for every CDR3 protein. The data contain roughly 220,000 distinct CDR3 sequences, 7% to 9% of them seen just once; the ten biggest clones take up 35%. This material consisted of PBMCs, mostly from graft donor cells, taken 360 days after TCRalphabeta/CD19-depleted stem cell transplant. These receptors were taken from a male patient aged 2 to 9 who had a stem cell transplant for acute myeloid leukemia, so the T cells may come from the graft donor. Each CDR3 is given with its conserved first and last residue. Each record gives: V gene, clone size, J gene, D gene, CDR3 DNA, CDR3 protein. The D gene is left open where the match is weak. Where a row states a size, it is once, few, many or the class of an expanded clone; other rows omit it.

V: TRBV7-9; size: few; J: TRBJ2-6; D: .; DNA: TGTGCCAGCAGCTGGACAGCTAGCTCTGGGGCCAACGTCCTGACTTTC; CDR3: CASSWTASSGANVLTF
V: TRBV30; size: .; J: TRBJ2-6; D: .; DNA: TGTGCCTGGAGTGGGTATCTCAAGCCCTCCTTGAGGGGGGCCAACGTCCTGACTTTC; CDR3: CAWSGYLKPSLRGANVLTF
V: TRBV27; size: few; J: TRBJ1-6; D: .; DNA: TGTGCCAGCAGTTCCCAAGTCCGACTAAATAATTCACCCCTCCACTTT; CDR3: CASSSQVRLNNSPLHF
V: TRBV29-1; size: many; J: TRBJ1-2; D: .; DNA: TGCAGCGTTGAACACAGCTACTATGGCTACACCTTC; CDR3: CSVEHSYYGYTF
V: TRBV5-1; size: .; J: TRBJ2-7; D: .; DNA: TGCGCCAGCAGCTTGGCGTCTAGAGTCTACGAGCAGTACTTC; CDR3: CASSLASRVYEQYF
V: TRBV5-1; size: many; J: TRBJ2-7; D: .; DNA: TGCGCCAGCAGCTTAGGCCTAGCACCCTACGAGCAGTACTTC; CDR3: CASSLGLAPYEQYF
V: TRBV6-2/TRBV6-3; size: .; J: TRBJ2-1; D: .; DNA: TGTGCCAGCAGTTCCCCGGGTTTGGGCAATGAGCAGTTCTTC; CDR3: CASSSPGLGNEQFF
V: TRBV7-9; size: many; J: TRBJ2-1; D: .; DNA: TGTGCCAGCAGCTTCACAGGCTACAATGAGCAGTTCTTC; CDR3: CASSFTGYNEQFF
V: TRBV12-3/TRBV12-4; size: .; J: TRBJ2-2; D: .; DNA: TGTGCCAGCAGTCCACTGGGGGGCGGGGAGCTGTTTTTT; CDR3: CASSPLGGGELFF
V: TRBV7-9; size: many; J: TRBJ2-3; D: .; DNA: TGTGCCAGCAGTCCTCTTTCAGATACGCAGTATTTT; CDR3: CASSPLSDTQYF
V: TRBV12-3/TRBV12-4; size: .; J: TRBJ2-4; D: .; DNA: TGTGCCAGCACCTTAGGGTATATTCAGTACTTC; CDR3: CASTLGYIQYF
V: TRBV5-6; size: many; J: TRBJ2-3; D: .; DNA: TGTGCCAGCAGCCCCCAAAGCGGGTTCACAGATACGCAGTATTTT; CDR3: CASSPQSGFTDTQYF